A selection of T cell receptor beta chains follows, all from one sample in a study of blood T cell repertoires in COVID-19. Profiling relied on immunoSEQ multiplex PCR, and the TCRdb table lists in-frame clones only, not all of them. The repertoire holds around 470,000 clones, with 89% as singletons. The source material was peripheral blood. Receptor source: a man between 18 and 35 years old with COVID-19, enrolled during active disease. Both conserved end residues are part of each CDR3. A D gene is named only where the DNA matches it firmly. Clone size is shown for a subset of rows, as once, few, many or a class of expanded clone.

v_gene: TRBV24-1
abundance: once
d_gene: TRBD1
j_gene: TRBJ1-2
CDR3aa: CATSDGDRGGYTF
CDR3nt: TGTGCCACCAGTGATGGGGACAGGGGTGGCTACACCTTC

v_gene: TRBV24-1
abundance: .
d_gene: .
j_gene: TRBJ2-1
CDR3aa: CATSAVSVGEQFF
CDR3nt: TGTGCCACTTCAGCGGTATCTGTGGGTGAGCAGTTCTTC

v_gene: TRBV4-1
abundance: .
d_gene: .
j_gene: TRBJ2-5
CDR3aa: CASSQERNRVQETQYF
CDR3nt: TGCGCCAGCAGCCAAGAGAGGAACAGGGTCCAAGAGACCCAGTACTTC

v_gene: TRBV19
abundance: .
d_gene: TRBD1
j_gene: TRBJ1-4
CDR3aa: CASRDRVGFATNEKLFF
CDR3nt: TGTGCCAGCAGGGACAGGGTAGGCTTCGCAACTAATGAAAAACTGTTTTTT

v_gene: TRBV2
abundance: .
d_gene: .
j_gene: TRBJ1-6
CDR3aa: CASSFGRGSVRNSPLHF
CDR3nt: TGTGCCAGCAGTTTTGGCAGGGGAAGCGTAAGAAATTCACCCCTCCACTTT

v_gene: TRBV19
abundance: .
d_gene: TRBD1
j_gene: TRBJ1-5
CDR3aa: CASSDRGQPQHF
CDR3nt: TGTGCCAGTTCGGACAGGGGGCAGCCCCAGCATTTT

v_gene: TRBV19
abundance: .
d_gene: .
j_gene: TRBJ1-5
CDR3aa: CASSAGGRGNQPQHF
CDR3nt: TGTGCCAGTAGCGCAGGTGGAAGGGGAAATCAGCCCCAGCATTTT

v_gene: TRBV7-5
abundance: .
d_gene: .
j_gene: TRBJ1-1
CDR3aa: CVRVPRNTEAFF
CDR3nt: TGTGTCAGAGTCCCTCGGAACACTGAAGCTTTCTTT

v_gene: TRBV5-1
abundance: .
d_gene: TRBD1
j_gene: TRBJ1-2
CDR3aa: CASSFPETGGYGYTF
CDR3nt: TGCGCCAGCAGCTTCCCGGAGACAGGGGGGTATGGCTACACCTTC

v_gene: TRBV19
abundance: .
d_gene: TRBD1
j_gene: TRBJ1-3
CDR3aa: CASTKPRTGPSGNTIYF
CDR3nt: TGTGCCAGCACGAAGCCCCGGACAGGTCCATCTGGAAACACCATATATTTT

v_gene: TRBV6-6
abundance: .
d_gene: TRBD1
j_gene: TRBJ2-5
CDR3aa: CASGGQIQETQYF
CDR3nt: TGTGCCAGTGGGGGACAGATCCAAGAGACCCAGTACTTC

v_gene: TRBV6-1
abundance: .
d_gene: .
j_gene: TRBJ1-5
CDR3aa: CASSEGGSPQHF
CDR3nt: TGTGCCAGCAGTGAGGGGGGGTCGCCCCAGCATTTT

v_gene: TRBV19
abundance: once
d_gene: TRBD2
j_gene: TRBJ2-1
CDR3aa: CASSILAGVSYNEQFF
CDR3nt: TGTGCCAGTAGTATTCTAGCGGGAGTTTCCTACAATGAGCAGTTCTTC

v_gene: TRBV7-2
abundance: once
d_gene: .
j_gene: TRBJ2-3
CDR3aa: CASSLGYGDTQYF
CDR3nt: TGTGCCAGCAGCTTAGGGTATGGCGATACGCAGTATTTT

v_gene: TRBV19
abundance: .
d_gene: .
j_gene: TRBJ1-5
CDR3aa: CASTIKRTSNQPQHF
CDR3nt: TGTGCCAGTACCATCAAGCGAACTAGCAATCAGCCCCAGCATTTT

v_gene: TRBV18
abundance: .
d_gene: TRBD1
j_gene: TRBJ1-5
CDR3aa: CASSITGDSNQPQHF
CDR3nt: TGTGCCAGCTCAATAACAGGGGATAGCAATCAGCCCCAGCATTTT

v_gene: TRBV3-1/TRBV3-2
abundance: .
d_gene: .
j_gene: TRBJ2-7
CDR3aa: CASSQGEAREQYF
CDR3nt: TGTGCCAGCAGCCAAGGGGAGGCGCGCGAGCAGTACTTC

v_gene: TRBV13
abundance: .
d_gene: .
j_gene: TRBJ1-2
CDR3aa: CASSLGVRGSSSWGYTF
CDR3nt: TGTGCCAGCAGCTTAGGAGTAAGAGGGTCAAGTTCGTGGGGCTACACCTTC

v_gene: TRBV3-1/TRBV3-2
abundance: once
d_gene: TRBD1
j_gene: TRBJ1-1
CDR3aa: CASSSPGQRNTEAFF
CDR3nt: TGTGCCAGCAGCTCACCGGGACAGAGGAACACTGAAGCTTTCTTT

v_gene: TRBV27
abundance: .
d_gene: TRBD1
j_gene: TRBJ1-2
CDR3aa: CASSFSTGVGYTF
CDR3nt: TGTGCCAGCAGTTTCTCAACAGGGGTTGGCTACACCTTC

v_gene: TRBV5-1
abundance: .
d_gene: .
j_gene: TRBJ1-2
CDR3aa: CASSQGSGGANYGYTF
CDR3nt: TGCGCCAGCAGTCAGGGGAGTGGTGGAGCTAACTATGGCTACACCTTC

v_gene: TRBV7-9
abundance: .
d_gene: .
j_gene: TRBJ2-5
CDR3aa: CASSSTGGVETQYF
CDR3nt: TGTGCCAGCAGCTCGACAGGAGGAGTTGAGACCCAGTACTTC

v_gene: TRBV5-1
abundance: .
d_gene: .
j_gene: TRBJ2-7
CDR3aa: CASRAVIAYEQYF
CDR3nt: TGCGCCAGTCGTGCAGTAATTGCCTACGAGCAGTACTTC

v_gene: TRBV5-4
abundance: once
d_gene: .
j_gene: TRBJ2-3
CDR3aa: CASSLAGHTSTDTQYF
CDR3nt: TGTGCCAGCAGCTTGGCGGGTCACACTAGCACAGATACGCAGTATTTT

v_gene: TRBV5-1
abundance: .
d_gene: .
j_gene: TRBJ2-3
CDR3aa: CASSLGGHLTDTQYF
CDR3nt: TGCGCCAGCAGCTTGGGGGGGCACCTCACAGATACGCAGTATTTT

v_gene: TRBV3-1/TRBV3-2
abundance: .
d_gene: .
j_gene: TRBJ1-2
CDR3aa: CASRGGAPYGYTF
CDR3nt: TGTGCCAGCAGAGGGGGTGCCCCCTATGGCTACACCTTC

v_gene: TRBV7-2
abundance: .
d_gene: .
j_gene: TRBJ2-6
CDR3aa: CASSLYGAGANVLTF
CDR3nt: TGTGCCAGCAGCTTATACGGGGCTGGGGCCAACGTCCTGACTTTC

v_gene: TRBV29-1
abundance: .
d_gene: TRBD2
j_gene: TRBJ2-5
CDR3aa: CSVGATSGIETQYF
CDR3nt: TGCAGCGTTGGGGCGACTAGCGGGATTGAGACCCAGTACTTC

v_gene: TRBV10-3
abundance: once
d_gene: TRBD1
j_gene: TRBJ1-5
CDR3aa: CAISEAGGGQPQHF
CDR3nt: TGTGCCATCAGTGAGGCAGGGGGCGGCCAGCCCCAGCATTTT

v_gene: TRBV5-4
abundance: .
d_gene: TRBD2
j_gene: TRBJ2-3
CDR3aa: CATRLAGVTDTQYF
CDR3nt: TGTGCCACTCGACTAGCGGGGGTTACAGATACGCAGTATTTT

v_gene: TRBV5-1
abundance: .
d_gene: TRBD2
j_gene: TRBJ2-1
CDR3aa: CASSKRTSGYGRGDEQFF
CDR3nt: TGCGCCAGCAGCAAACGGACTAGCGGGTATGGACGCGGGGATGAGCAGTTCTTC

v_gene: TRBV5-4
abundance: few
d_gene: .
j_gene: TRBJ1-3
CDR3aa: CASSPGGDSFAGNTIYF
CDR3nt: TGTGCCAGCAGCCCCGGTGGGGACTCCTTTGCTGGAAACACCATATATTTT

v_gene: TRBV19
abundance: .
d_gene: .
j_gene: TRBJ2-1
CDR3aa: CASREAISSYNEQFF
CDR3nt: TGTGCCAGTAGGGAAGCGATAAGCTCCTACAATGAGCAGTTCTTC

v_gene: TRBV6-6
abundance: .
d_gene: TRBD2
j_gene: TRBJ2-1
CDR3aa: CASSPSGRYYNEQFF
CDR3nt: TGTGCCAGCAGTCCTAGCGGGAGATACTACAATGAGCAGTTCTTC

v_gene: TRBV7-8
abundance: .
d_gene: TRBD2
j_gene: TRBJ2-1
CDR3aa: CASSPMSGSPYNEQFF
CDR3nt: TGTGCCAGCAGCCCGATGAGCGGGAGCCCCTACAATGAGCAGTTCTTC

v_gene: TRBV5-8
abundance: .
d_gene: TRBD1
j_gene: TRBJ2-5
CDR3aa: CASSFRDRGMETQYF
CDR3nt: TGTGCCAGCAGCTTCCGCGACAGGGGGATGGAGACCCAGTACTTC

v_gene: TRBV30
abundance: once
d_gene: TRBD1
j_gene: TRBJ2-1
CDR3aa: CAWSDQGARANNEQFF
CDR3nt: TGTGCCTGGAGTGACCAGGGGGCCAGGGCCAACAATGAGCAGTTCTTC

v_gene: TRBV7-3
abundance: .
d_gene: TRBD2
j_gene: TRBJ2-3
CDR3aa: CASSLTGGRAADTQYF
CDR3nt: TGTGCCAGCAGCTTAACTGGCGGGAGGGCTGCAGATACGCAGTATTTT

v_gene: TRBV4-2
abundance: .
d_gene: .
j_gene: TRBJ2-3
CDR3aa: CASSQEGQGTDTQYF
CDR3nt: TGTGCCAGCAGCCAAGAAGGGCAGGGGACAGATACGCAGTATTTT

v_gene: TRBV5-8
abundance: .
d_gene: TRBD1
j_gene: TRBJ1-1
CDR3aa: CASSQDGQVNTEAFF
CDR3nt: TGTGCCAGCAGCCAAGACGGACAGGTGAACACTGAAGCTTTCTTT

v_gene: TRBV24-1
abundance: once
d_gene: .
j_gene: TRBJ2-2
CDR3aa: CATSDFPADTGELFF
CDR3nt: TGTGCCACCAGTGATTTCCCCGCAGACACCGGGGAGCTGTTTTTT

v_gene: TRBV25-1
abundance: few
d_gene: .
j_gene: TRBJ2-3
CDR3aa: CASSMSSVTSTDTQYF
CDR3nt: TGTGCCAGCAGTATGTCGTCGGTAACTAGCACAGATACGCAGTATTTT

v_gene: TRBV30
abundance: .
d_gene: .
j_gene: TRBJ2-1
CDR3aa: CAWSVLVPNEQFF
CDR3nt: TGTGCCTGGAGTGTACTCGTCCCAAATGAGCAGTTCTTC

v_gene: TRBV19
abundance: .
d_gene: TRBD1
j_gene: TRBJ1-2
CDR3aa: CASTTTGGVGGYTF
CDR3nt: TGTGCCAGTACCACTACAGGGGGCGTTGGTGGCTACACCTTC

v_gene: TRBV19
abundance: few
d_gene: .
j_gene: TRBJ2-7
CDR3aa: CASSDRIGDEQYF
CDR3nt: TGTGCCAGTAGTGACAGGATAGGGGACGAGCAGTACTTC

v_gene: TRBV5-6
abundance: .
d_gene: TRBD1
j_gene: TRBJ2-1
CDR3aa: CASSLGDRAYNEQFF
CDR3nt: TGTGCCAGCAGCTTGGGGGACAGGGCCTACAATGAGCAGTTCTTC

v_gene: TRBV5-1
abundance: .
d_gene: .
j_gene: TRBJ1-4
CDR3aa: CASSLGRNNEKLFF
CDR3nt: TGCGCCAGCAGCTTGGGGCGGAATAATGAAAAACTGTTTTTT

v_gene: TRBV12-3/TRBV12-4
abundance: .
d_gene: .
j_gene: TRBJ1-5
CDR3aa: CASSLSGAQHF
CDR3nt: TGTGCCAGCAGCCTGAGTGGAGCCCAGCATTTT

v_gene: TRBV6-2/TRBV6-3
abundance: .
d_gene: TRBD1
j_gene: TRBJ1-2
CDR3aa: CASSYSPGQLHGYTF
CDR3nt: TGTGCCAGCAGTTACTCGCCGGGACAGTTACATGGCTACACCTTC

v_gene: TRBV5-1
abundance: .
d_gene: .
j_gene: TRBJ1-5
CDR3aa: CASSLDGVSNQPQHF
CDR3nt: TGCGCCAGCAGCTTGGACGGGGTGAGCAATCAGCCCCAGCATTTT

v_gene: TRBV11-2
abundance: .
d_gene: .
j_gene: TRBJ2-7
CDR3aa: CASSFEVFSEQYF
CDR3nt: TGTGCCAGCAGCTTTGAGGTTTTTTCCGAGCAGTACTTC

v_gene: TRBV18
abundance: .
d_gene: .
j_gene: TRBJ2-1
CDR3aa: CASSPKTGGYNEQFF
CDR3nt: TGTGCCAGCTCACCCAAAACCGGGGGATACAATGAGCAGTTCTTC

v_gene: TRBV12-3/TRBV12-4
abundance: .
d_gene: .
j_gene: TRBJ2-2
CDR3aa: CARGVAGELFF
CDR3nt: TGTGCCAGAGGGGTTGCCGGGGAGCTGTTTTTT

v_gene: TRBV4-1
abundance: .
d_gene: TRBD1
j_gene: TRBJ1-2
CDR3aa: CASSQGGQGASYGYTF
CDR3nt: TGCGCCAGCAGCCAAGGCGGACAGGGGGCAAGTTATGGCTACACCTTC

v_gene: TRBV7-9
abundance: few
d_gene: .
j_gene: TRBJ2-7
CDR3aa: CASSLVAYEQYF
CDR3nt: TGTGCCAGCAGCTTAGTAGCCTACGAGCAGTACTTC

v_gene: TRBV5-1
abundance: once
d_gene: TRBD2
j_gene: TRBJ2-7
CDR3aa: CASSWGLAGVGADEQYF
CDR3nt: TGCGCCAGCAGCTGGGGCCTAGCGGGAGTAGGGGCGGACGAGCAGTACTTC

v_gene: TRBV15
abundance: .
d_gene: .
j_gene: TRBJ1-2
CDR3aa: CATSRGLGQRHGYTF
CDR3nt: TGTGCCACCAGCAGAGGTTTGGGGCAGAGGCATGGCTACACCTTC

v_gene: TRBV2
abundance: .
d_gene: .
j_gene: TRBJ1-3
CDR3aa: CASRDTFGGNTIYF
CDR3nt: TGTGCCAGCAGGGACACGTTCGGCGGAAACACCATATATTTT

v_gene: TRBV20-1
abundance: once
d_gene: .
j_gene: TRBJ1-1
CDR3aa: CSASNRAGRNAEAFF
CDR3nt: TGCAGTGCTAGTAACAGGGCAGGTCGGAACGCTGAAGCTTTCTTT

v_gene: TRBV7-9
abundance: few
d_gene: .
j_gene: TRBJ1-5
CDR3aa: CASSLGGGAAYSNQPQHF
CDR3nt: TGTGCCAGCAGCTTAGGTGGCGGTGCGGCCTATAGCAATCAGCCCCAGCATTTT